This TCR beta chain is drawn from a study of cytomegalovirus exposure and HLA in healthy donors listed by TCRdb under 2017. Concerning the study at large: In an earlier analysis of some 550 of the donors, under 300 Gb of sequence data and roughly 100 million unique TCR beta sequences from 150 million to 200 million T cells were reported. An early release that covered fewer than 750 HLA-typed donors contained around 300 gigabases of sequencing data and 70 million to 100 million unique TCR sequences. Of the 398 genotyped donors, over 80% were placed in the genetic ancestry cluster associated with self-reported Caucasian donors. The study aimed to test whether cataloging public T cell receptors could reveal signatures of past pathogen exposure. The T cell repertoires of under 750 subjects were profiled by immunosequencing and related to cytomegalovirus serostatus. Besides the first cohort of hundreds of subjects, a separate validation cohort made up of 120 different subjects was used. High-throughput TCR immunosequencing, statistical association of individual TCRs with disease status, and machine learning were combined to predict cytomegalovirus infection status. A later analysis re-analyzed previously published TCR beta repertoires from hundreds of donors and added high-resolution HLA genotyping to study TCR occurrence patterns. Rather than using new phenotypic data, the later analysis identified candidate immune exposures from TCR beta sequences and from how often those sequences occurred across donors. To decide whether each TCR beta V gene segment behaved as functional or pseudogenic, an earlier analysis of some 600 of the donors relied on high-throughput TCR beta sequencing. Donor age, sex, ethnicity and CMV serostatus were compiled alongside the repertoire data. A later genetic analysis used genome-wide SNP genotypes for 398 of the 666 donors, treating that subset as a discovery cohort. Every discovery cohort repertoire had been produced on one sequencing platform. Class I and class II HLA loci were covered by the typing at four-digit resolution. The number of typed donors differed by locus: roughly 629-630 for A, B, C, DRB1 and DQB1; approximately 520 for DQA1; about 600 for DPA1; and approximately 450 for DPB1. Four or five DR-DQ haplotypes were handled as single units for association and clustering because linkage in the cohort was strong. Across some 400 genotyped donors of the cohort, an average of about 250,000 unique TCR beta nucleotide sequences per donor were sequenced, and 15% to 20% of those sequences were non-productive. Here is what the overall study found, with its caveats: The only immune exposure information available for the cohort was CMV serostatus. A later genetic analysis associated a missense DCLRE1C variant with V-gene and J-gene trimming of TCR beta chains, and an independent cohort replicated the association. Most TCR sequences were seen in very few donors, while some public TCRs were found in many individuals. In vitro tests confirmed that a few of the cytomegalovirus-associated TCR beta chains recognize cytomegalovirus antigens. The study listed 164 TCR beta chains as associated with cytomegalovirus. Most CMV-associated TCR beta chains appeared to be HLA-restricted in a later analysis, and the HLA associations seemed to be driven largely by CMV exposure. Several of the top co-occurrence clusters appeared to be linked to parvovirus B19, influenza, CMV and Epstein-Barr virus, according to a later analysis. It was suggested by the authors that the approach could potentially be generalized to other disease states and immunological phenotypes. A further reported finding was that TCR beta sequences accurately predicted the HLA-A and HLA-B alleles for most subjects in the first cohort. In an earlier analysis of more than 450 of the donors, most TCR beta V segments were observed in productive rearrangements about 90% or about 30% of the time, broadly matching IMGT annotations. Some IMGT-functional V segments, including TRBV6-2 and TRBV6-3, could not be told apart with the 87-base-pair reads, so those segments were excluded. Only TCR beta chains were sequenced in this cohort, and the absence of alpha or paired-chain data limited detectable features. Because counts were too low, fewer than 20 rarely observed V segments, including chromosome 9 orphons, were excluded from the earlier analysis of 587 of the donors. Correlated functional status among segregating V segments might be attributable to linkage disequilibrium, but an unknown experimental factor could not be ruled out. Strong co-occurrence of HLA alleles, especially DR and DQ, made assigning TCR associations to individual alleles difficult. A group of highly shared sequence variants was considered likely to be a technical artifact of the sequencing pipeline. Compared with the approximately 700-donor mean, donors in an Asian-associated ancestry cluster had fewer N-insertions in productive TCRs, according to a later genetic analysis. The classifier was reported to diagnose cytomegalovirus status with high specificity and sensitivity in both the original cohort and the validation cohort. In a later analysis, the rate of TCR association differed among HLA loci, with DRB1 alleles having the most associated TCRs and HLA-C alleles having the fewest. In a later analysis, HLA-associated TCR beta chains were found to be more clonally expanded and to have lower generation probabilities than equally common non-associated chains. At a false discovery rate of 0.05, a later analysis linked 16,000 or so TCR beta sequences to specific HLA alleles. Because HLA typing was unavailable for some donors at each locus, only the typed subset was used in association tests. The presence/absence analyses assumed that sequencing depth was roughly uniform across donors, and that assumption may not be true.

Remarks on this clone: The target of this receptor is not known.

Between the V and J ends, shortened by 2 bases and 5 bases respectively, the junction contains 12 bases. The CDR3 covers 14 residues, taking in both the cysteine and the phenylalanine. Solely the CDR3 DNA is kept, with 42 bases framed from the first base. CDR1 and CDR2, per the germline V gene, are SGHAT and FQNNGV. Libraries came from the immunoSEQ multiplex PCR assay. The multiplex PCR relied on a mix of 60 forward primers for TCR Vbeta segments and 13 reverse primers for TCR Jbeta segments. The CDR3 region of rearranged TCR beta genes was amplified from genomic DNA by a multiplex PCR assay. Amplified TCR beta libraries were sequenced as 87-base-pair reads on the Illumina HiSeq System. The published analysis was carried out like this. A later analysis tallied 70 million to 100 million unique TCR beta chains across the 650 to 750 repertoires, and about 12 million of those chains were shared by two or more donors. A nearest-neighbor algorithm error-corrected the raw reads and collapsed the reads into unique sequences, merging closely related sequences to remove PCR and sequencing errors. To assign V, D and J gene segments, CDR3 sequences were aligned to IMGT reference sequences. For a sequence to be retained, a match of at least six nucleotides was required to both a V gene segment and a J gene segment. A rearrangement counted as productive if the CDR3 had no stop codons and remained in frame with V and J, and every other rearrangement counted as non-productive. Following IMGT convention, CDR3 was defined as the stretch from the second conserved V-encoded cysteine up to the conserved J-encoded phenylalanine. The earlier analysis of about 610 of the donors excluded sequences that lacked an unambiguous match to a single V gene segment. An earlier analysis of over 450 of the donors classified V segments as functional when productive rearrangements were above 56.7% and as segregating when the standard deviation between donors was above 5%. A statistical classification framework was built to diagnose cytomegalovirus status from the catalog of TCR beta chain sequences. V and J gene assignment, in a later analysis, came from comparing TCR nucleotide sequences with IMGT/GENE-DB human TR gene sequences. The TCRdist pipeline was used in a later analysis to assign CDR3 sequences and most-parsimonious VDJ recombination scenarios. In a later analysis, every TCR beta chain was defined by the combination of its CDR3 amino acid sequence and its V-gene family, and reads without a unique V-gene family were dropped. A later analysis removed nearly 600 highly shared, low-generation-probability nucleotide sequences to deal with suspected cross-contamination and a sequencing artifact. A later analysis calculated a clonal expansion index for each public chain from normalized within-repertoire ranks of inferred template counts. In a later analysis, generation probabilities were computed using a VDJ recombination model fitted to out-of-frame rearrangements, and the results were checked against IGoR. In a later analysis, hypergeometric tests were used to score TCR-TCR, TCR-HLA and TCR-CMV co-occurrence, with a repertoire-size bias correction applied to TCR pairs. To estimate false discovery rates, a later analysis permuted the HLA or CMV assignments 20 times. In a later analysis, co-occurring TCRs were grouped using DBSCAN, and TCRdist sequence similarity was added for clustering within HLA-allele-positive subsets. Co-occurrence clustering excluded repertoires with fewer than 30,000 or more than 120,000 public chains, plus five with anomalous nucleotide sharing. Entries here come from immuneACCESS through TCRdb and include only in-frame sequences with V and J called. Some clones fail to appear in such tables; in the studies checked, an unresolved V gene covers under half of the shortfall, and the cause of the remainder is unknown. That table supplies the V and J calls and clone size; D and trimming were determined from the DNA. This sample's table contains tens of thousands of clones. The top ten clonotypes cover 2.5% to 3% of the sample.

The cohort consisted of 670 or so healthy bone marrow donors. At the time of sampling, all cohort members were nominally healthy, though unrecorded immune exposures were likely present. The donor was CMV seronegative and was included in the group of about 400 seronegative cohort members. A peripheral blood sample was provided by each donor, and peripheral blood mononuclear cells were used for TCR beta sequencing. Genomic DNA was extracted from the blood cell samples with the Qiagen DNeasy Blood Extraction Kit. The receptor comes from a man aged 35 to 55 in good health and CMV-seronegative. The chain links TRBV11-2 with TRBJ1-1; D gene: possibly TRBD1, on 6 matching bases. The sample taken for sequencing was PBMCs. The CDR3 sequence is CASSLYPGETEAFF. The DNA reads as follows: TGTGCCAGCAGCTTATACCCAGGGGAGACTGAAGCTTTCTTT.